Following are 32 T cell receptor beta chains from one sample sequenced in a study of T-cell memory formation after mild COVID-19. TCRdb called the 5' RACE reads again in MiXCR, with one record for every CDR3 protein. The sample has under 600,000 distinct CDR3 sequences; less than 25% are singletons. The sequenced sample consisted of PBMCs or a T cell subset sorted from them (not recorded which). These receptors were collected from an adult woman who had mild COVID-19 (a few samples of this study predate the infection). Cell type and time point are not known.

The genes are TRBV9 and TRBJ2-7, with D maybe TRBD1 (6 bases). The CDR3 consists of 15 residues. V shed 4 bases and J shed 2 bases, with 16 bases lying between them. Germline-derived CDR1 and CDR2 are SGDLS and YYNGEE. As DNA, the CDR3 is TGTGCCAGCAGCATCCAATCGGGACAAACCTACGAGCAGTACTTC. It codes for CASSIQSGQTYEQYF.

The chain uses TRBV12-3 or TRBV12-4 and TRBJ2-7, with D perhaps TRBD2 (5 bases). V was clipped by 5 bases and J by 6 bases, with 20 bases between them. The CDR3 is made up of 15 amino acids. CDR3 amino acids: CASSPQRTAGGEQYF. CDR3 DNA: TGTGCCAGCAGTCCCCAACGGACGGCCGGAGGCGAGCAGTACTTC.

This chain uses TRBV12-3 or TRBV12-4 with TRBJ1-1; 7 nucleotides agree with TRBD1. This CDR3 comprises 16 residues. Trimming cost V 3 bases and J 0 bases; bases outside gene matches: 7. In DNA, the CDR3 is TGTGCCAGCAGTTTTCCGAGACAGGGCCTGAACACTGAAGCTTTCTTT. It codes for CASSFPRQGLNTEAFF.

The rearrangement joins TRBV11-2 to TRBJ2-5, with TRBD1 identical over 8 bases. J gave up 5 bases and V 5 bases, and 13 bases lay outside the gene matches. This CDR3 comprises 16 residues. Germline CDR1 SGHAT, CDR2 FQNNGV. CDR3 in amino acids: CASSRGTTGVGETQYF. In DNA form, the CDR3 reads TGTGCCAGCAGCCGTGGGACGACAGGGGTGGGGGAGACCCAGTACTTC.

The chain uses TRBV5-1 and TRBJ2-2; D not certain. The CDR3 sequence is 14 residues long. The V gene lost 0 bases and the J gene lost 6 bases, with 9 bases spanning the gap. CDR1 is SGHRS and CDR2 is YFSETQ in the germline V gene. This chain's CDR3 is CASSLVAAPGELFF. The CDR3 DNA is TGCGCCAGCAGCTTGGTCGCCGCACCCGGGGAGCTGTTTTTT.

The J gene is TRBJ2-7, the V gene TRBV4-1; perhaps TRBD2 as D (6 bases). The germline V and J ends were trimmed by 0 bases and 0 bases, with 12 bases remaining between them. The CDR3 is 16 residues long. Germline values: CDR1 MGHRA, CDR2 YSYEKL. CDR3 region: CASSQELSGFSYEQYF. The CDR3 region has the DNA TGCGCCAGCAGCCAAGAATTGAGCGGGTTCTCCTACGAGCAGTACTTC.

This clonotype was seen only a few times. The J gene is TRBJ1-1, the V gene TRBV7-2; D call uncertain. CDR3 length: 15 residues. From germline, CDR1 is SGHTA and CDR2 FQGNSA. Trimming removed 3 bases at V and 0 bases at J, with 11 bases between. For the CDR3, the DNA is TGTGCCAGCAGCTTGGAATCTTTGGTGAACACTGAAGCTTTCTTT. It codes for CASSLESLVNTEAFF.

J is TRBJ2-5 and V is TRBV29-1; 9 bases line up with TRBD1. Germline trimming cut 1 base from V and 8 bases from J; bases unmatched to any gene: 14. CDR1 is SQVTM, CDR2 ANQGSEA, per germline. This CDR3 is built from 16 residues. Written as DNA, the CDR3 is TGCAGCGTTGAAGGGATACGGGACAGGGATGGGGCTACCCAGTACTTC. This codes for CSVEGIRDRDGATQYF.

CDR3 region: CASSYRASSYEQYF. DNA for the CDR3: TGTGCCAGCAGTTACAGGGCCAGCTCCTACGAGCAGTACTTC. The chain uses TRBV12-3 or TRBV12-4 and TRBJ2-7, with D possibly being TRBD1 (6 bases). Trimming took 4 bases from V and 0 from J, leaving 10 bases between them. The CDR3 runs 14 residues.

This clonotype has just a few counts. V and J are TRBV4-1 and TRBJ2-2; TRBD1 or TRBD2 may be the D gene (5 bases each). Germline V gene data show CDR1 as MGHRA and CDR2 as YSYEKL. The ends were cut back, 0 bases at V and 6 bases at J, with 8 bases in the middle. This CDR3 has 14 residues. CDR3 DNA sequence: TGCGCCAGCAGCCAAGACAGAGGGGCCGGGGAGCTGTTTTTT. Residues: CASSQDRGAGELFF.

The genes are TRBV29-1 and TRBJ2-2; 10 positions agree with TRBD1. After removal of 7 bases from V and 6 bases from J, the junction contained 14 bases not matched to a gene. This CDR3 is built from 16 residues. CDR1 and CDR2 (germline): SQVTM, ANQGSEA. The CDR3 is CSGRDRGFRNPGELFF. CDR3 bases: TGCAGCGGGCGGGACAGGGGTTTCAGAAATCCCGGGGAGCTGTTTTTT.

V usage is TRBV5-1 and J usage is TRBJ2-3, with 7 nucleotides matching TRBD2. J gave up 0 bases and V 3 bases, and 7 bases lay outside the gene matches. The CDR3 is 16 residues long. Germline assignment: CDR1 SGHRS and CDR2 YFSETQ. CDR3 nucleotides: TGCGCCAGCAGCTCAAGCGGGATCCCCAGCACAGATACGCAGTATTTT. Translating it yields CASSSSGIPSTDTQYF.

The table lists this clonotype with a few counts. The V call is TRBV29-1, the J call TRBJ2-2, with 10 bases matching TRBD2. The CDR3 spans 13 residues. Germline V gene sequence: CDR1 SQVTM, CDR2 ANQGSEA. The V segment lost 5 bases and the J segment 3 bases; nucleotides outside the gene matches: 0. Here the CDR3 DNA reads TGCAGCGTTCTAGCGGGGGACACCGGGGAGCTGTTTTTT. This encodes CSVLAGDTGELFF.

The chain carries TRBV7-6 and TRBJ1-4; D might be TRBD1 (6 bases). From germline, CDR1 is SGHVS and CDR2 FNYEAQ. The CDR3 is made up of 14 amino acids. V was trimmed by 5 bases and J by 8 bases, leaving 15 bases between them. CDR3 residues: CASSPDRQGEKLFF. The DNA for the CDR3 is TGTGCCAGCAGCCCTGACAGGCAAGGGGAAAAACTGTTTTTT.

The CDR3 region is CASSSSGRAVFTDTQYF. CDR3 DNA: TGTGCCAGCAGCTCCTCCGGGAGGGCGGTATTCACAGATACGCAGTATTTT. The rearrangement joins TRBV7-1 to TRBJ2-3; 8 bases align to TRBD2. TRBV7-1 is designated an ORF whose function remains uncertain. The junction had 10 bases not matched to a gene; V was cut back by 3 bases and J by 2 bases. This CDR3 has 17 amino acids.

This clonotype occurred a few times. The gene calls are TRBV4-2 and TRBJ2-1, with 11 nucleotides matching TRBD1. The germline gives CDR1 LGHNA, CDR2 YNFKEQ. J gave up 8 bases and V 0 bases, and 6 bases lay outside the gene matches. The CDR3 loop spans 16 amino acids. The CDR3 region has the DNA TGTGCCAGCAGCCAAGATGTAGGGACAGGGGGGCATGAGCAGTTCTTC. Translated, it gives CASSQDVGTGGHEQFF.

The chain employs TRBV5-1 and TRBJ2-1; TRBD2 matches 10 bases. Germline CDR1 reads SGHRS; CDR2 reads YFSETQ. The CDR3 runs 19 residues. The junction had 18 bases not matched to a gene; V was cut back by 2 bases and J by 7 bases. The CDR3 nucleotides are TGCGCCAGCAGCTTCGGGGTGTATGTTGGGCTAGCGGGAGTTAATGAGCAGTTCTTC. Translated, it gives CASSFGVYVGLAGVNEQFF.

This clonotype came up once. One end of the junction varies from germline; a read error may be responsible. Here the CDR3 reads CASSITSGVPDTQYF. DNA of the CDR3: TGTGCCAGCAGCATAACTAGCGGGGTACCGGATACGCAGTATTTT. The genes are TRBV7-3 and TRBJ2-3; TRBD2 agrees at 10 bases. The germline V gene encodes CDR1 SGHTA and CDR2 FQGTGA. The CDR3 is 15 residues long. Together with reference TRBV7-3 and TRBJ2-3, the CDR3 gives the full variable domain: GAGVSQTPSNKVTEKGKYVELRCDPISGHTALYWYRQSLGQGPEFLIYFQGTGAADDSGLPNDRFFAVRPEGSVSTLKIQRTERGDSAVYLCASSITSGVPDTQYFGPGTRLTVL.

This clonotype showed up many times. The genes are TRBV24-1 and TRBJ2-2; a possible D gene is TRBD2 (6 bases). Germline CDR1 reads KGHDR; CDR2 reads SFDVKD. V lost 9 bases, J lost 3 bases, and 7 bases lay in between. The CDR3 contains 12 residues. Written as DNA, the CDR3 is TGTGCCACCGGGACTCACACCGGGGAGCTGTTTTTT. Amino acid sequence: CATGTHTGELFF.

CDR3 bases: TGTGCCAGCAGCTTAGATGGGTCTACCTACGAGCAGTACTTC. Amino acids: CASSLDGSTYEQYF. This rearrangement joins TRBV7-6 to TRBJ2-7; D not certain. Germline V gene sequence: CDR1 SGHVS, CDR2 FNYEAQ. The CDR3 is 14 residues long. V lost 1 base and J 2 bases, leaving 9 bases between the germline ends.

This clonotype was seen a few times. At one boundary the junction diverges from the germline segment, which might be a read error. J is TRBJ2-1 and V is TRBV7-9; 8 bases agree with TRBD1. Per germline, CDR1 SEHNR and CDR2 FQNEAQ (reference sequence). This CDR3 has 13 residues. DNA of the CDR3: TGTGCCAGCATCTTAGCAGGGGGCTTCGAGCAGTTCTTC. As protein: CASILAGGFEQFF. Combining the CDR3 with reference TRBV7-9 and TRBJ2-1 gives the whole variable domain DTGVSQNPRHKITKRGQNVTFRCDPISEHNRLYWYRQTLGQGPEFLTYFQNEAQLEKSRLLSDRFSAERPKGSFSTLEIQRTEQGDSAMYLCASILAGGFEQFFGPGTRLTVL.

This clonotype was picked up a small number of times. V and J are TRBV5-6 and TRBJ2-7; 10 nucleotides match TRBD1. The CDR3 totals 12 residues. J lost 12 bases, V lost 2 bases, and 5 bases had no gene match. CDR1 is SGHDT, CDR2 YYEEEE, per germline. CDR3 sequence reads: CASSFRDRGPYF. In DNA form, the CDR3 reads TGTGCCAGCAGCTTCCGGGACAGGGGACCGTACTTC.

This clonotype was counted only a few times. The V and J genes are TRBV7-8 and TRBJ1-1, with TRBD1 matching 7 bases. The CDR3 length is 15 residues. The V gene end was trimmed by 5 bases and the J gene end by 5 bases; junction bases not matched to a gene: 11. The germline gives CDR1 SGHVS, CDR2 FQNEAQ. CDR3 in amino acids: CASSPATGRRTEAFF. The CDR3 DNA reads TGTGCCAGCAGCCCGGCGACAGGGAGGAGGACTGAAGCTTTCTTT.

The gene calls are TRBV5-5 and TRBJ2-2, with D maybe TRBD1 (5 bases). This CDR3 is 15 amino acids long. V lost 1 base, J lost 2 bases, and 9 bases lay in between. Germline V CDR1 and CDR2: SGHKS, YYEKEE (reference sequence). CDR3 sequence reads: CASSLHDSNTGELFF. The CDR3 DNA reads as TGTGCCAGCAGCTTGCACGACAGCAACACCGGGGAGCTGTTTTTT.

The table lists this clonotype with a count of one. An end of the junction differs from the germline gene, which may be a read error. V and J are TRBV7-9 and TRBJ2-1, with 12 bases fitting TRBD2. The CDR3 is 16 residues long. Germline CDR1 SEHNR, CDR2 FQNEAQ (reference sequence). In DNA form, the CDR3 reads TGTGCCAGCAGCTCGTGGACTAGCGGGATAGCTTTTCCTATCATCTTC. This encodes CASSSWTSGIAFPIIF.

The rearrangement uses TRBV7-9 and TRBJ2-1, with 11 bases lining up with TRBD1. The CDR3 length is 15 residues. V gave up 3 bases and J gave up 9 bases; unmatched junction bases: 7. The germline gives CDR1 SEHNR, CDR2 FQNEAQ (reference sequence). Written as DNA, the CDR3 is TGTGCCAGCAGCTTTGGGACAGGGGGATCAAGTGAGCAGTTCTTC. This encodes CASSFGTGGSSEQFF.

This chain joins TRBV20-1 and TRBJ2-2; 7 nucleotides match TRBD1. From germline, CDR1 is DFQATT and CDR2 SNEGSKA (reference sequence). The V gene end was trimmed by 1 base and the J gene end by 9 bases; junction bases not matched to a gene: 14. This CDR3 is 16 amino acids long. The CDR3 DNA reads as TGCAGTGCTAGAGCACTACCGGGACAGACCGATCGGGAGCTGTTTTTT. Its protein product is CSARALPGQTDRELFF.

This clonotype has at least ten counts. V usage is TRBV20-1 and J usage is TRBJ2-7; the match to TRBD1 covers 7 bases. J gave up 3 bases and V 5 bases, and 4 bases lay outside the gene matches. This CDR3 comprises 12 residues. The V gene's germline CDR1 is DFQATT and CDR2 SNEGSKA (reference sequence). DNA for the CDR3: TGCAGTGCTCTGGACAGGTTCTACGAGCAGTACTTC. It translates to CSALDRFYEQYF.

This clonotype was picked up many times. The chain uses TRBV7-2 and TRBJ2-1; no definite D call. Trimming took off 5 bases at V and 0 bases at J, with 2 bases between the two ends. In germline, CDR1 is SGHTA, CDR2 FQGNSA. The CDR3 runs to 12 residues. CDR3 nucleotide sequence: TGTGCCAGCAGCCGCTCCTACAATGAGCAGTTCTTC. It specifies CASSRSYNEQFF.

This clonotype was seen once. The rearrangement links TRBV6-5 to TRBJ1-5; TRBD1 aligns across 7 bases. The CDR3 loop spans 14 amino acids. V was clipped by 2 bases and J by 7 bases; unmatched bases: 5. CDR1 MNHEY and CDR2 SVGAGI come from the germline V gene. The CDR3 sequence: CASSYGGRGQPQHF. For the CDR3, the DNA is TGTGCCAGCAGTTACGGAGGCAGGGGGCAGCCCCAGCATTTT.

The CDR3 loop reads CASSWDASNQPQHF. CDR3 in DNA: TGTGCCAGCAGCTGGGACGCGAGCAATCAGCCCCAGCATTTT. The rearrangement links TRBV5-5 to TRBJ1-5; D may be TRBD1 (5 bases). V was shortened by 3 bases and J by 1 base, with 8 bases between the two germline ends. This CDR3 is built from 14 residues. The germline gives CDR1 SGHKS, CDR2 YYEKEE (reference sequence).

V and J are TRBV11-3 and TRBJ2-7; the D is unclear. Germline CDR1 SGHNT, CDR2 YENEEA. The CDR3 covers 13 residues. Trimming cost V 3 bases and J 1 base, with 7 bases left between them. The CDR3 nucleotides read TGTGCCAGCAGCTTCCATTATTCCTACGAGCAGTACTTC. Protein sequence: CASSFHYSYEQYF.